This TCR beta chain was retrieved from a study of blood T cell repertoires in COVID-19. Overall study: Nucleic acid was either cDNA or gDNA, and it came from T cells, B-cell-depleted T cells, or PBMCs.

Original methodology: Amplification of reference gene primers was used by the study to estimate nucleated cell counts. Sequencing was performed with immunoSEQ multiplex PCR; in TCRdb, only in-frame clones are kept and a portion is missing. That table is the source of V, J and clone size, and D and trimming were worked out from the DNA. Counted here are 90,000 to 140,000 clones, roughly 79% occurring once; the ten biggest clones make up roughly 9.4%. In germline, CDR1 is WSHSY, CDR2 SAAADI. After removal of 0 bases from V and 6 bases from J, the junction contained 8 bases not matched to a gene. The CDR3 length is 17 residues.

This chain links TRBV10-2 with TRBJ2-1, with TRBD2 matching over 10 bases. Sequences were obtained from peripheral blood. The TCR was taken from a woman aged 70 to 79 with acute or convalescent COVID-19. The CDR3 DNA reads TGCGCCAGCAGTGAGTCACTCCTAGCGGGAGTTACCAATGAGCAGTTCTTC. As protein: CASSESLLAGVTNEQFF.